This TCR beta chain came from a study of cytomegalovirus exposure and HLA in healthy donors. As concerns this clone: Its antigen is unidentified. Germline is not matched at one junction end, which may reflect a read error.

Study-wide findings and caveats: There were several of the most significant clusters that appeared linked to common viral pathogens in a later analysis. Most TCR beta V segments were productive about 90% or about 30% of the time in an earlier analysis.

PCR amplification relied on 60 Vbeta primers (plus 13 Jbeta primers). Assay: immunoSEQ multiplex PCR; the TCRdb copy retains only in-frame clones and omits some. In all, the sample yields around 100,000 clones. Per germline, CDR1 MNHNY and CDR2 SVGAGI (reference sequence). This CDR3 has 13 amino acids. The genes are TRBV6-6 and TRBJ2-7; D is possibly TRBD1 (6 bases). This clonotype was obtained from a man aged 25-45 years in good health and CMV-seronegative. Sequencing was done on a sample of PBMCs. CDR3 nucleotides: TGTGCCAGCAGCCGGGACACATATTACGAGCAGCACTTC. This gives the protein CASSRDTYYEQHF.